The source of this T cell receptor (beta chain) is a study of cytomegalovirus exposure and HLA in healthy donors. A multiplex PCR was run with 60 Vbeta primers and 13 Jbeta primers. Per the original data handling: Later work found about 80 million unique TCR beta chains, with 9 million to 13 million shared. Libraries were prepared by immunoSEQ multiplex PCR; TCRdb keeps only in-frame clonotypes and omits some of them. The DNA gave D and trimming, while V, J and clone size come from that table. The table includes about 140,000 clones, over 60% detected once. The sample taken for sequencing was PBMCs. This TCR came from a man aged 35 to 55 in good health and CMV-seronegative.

The CDR3 DNA follows: TGTGCCAGCAGCCTGAGACAGGGTCTGGGGTCCGGGGAGCTGTTTTTT. Translating gives CASSLRQGLGSGELFF. V is TRBV7-9 and J is TRBJ2-2; 7 nucleotides match TRBD1. V lost 5 bases, J lost 6 bases, and 12 bases stayed unmatched. Germline CDR1 SEHNR, CDR2 FQNEAQ (reference sequence). The length of the CDR3 is 16 residues.